A selection of T cell receptor beta chains follows, all from one sample in a study of tumor-infiltrating lymphocytes in oesophageal squamous cell carcinoma. TCRdb re-called the PCR reads through MiXCR, storing one row per CDR3 protein. The data show approximately 15,000 distinct CDR3 sequences, around half seen once. The specimen was esophageal tumor tissue. The receptors come from a female donor with esophageal squamous cell carcinoma. Each CDR3 is given with its conserved first and last residue. A D gene is named only where the DNA matches it firmly. Only some rows state a clone size, as once, few, many or a class for expanded clones.

D: NA
V: TRBV10-3
J: TRBJ2-1
size: NA
CDR3: CAISDYDEQFF
DNA: TGTGCCATCAGTGACTATGATGAGCAGTTCTTC

D: TRBD1
V: TRBV7-9
J: TRBJ2-7
size: medium-sized
CDR3: CASSNRDRGSYEQYF
DNA: TGTGCCAGCAGCAACCGGGACAGGGGCTCCTACGAGCAGTACTTC

D: NA
V: TRBV7-2
J: TRBJ2-1
size: NA
CDR3: CASSLREGGGTQFF
DNA: TGTGCCAGCAGCCTCAGGGAGGGAGGGGGGACCCAGTTCTTC

D: TRBD1
V: TRBV24-1
J: TRBJ2-1
size: few
CDR3: CATSDPSGTARNEQFF
DNA: TGTGCCACCAGTGACCCGTCCGGGACAGCTCGAAATGAGCAGTTCTTC

D: NA
V: TRBV12-3/TRBV12-4
J: TRBJ2-3
size: few
CDR3: CASSSEGRGADTQYF
DNA: TGTGCCAGCAGTTCTGAGGGAAGGGGCGCAGATACGCAGTATTTT

D: TRBD2
V: TRBV2
J: TRBJ2-5
size: NA
CDR3: CASSESGRTSGKETQYF
DNA: TGTGCCAGCAGTGAATCTGGCCGGACTAGCGGGAAGGAGACCCAGTACTTC

D: TRBD2
V: TRBV7-4
J: TRBJ2-1
size: NA
CDR3: CASVRSSGSYNEQFF
DNA: TGTGCCAGCGTCCGATCTAGCGGGAGCTACAATGAGCAGTTCTTC

D: TRBD2
V: TRBV28
J: TRBJ2-1
size: few
CDR3: CASSWGTSGEQFF
DNA: TGTGCCAGCAGTTGGGGGACTAGCGGTGAGCAGTTCTTC

D: TRBD1
V: TRBV5-1
J: TRBJ1-1
size: once
CDR3: CASSPGTGGAGTEAFF
DNA: TGCGCCAGCAGCCCGGGGACAGGGGGCGCCGGAACTGAAGCTTTCTTT

D: NA
V: TRBV7-3
J: TRBJ2-6
size: NA
CDR3: CASSLSIGEQISGANVLTF
DNA: TGTGCCAGCAGCTTATCCATAGGGGAGCAGATCTCTGGGGCCAACGTCCTGACTTTC

D: NA
V: TRBV5-1
J: TRBJ2-4
size: many
CDR3: CASSYLGRDTKNIQYF
DNA: TGCGCCAGCAGCTACCTGGGCCGGGATACCAAAAACATTCAGTACTTC

D: NA
V: TRBV24-1
J: TRBJ2-3
size: NA
CDR3: CATSDRGLAGTDTQYF
DNA: TGTGCCACCAGTGACCGGGGACTGGCGGGTACAGATACGCAGTATTTT

D: NA
V: TRBV7-3
J: TRBJ2-6
size: NA
CDR3: CASSLNHPTSGRTRRAVLRF
DNA: NA

D: NA
V: TRBV11-3
J: TRBJ2-3
size: NA
CDR3: CASSFRRGNADTQYF
DNA: TGTGCCAGCAGCTTCAGAAGGGGGAATGCAGATACGCAGTATTTT

D: NA
V: TRBV5-1
J: TRBJ1-2
size: few
CDR3: CASSSSQGGFQRGYTF
DNA: TGCGCCAGCAGCTCATCCCAGGGAGGGTTTCAGAGGGGCTACACCTTC

D: TRBD2
V: TRBV28
J: TRBJ2-7
size: NA
CDR3: CASATSGTYEQYF
DNA: TGTGCCAGCGCTACTAGCGGGACCTACGAGCAGTACTTC

D: NA
V: TRBV4-2
J: TRBJ2-2
size: NA
CDR3: CASSQGETGELFF
DNA: TGTGCCAGCAGCCAAGGAGAAACCGGGGAGCTGTTTTTT

D: NA
V: TRBV28
J: TRBJ1-3
size: many
CDR3: CASSSRTDYGNTIYF
DNA: TGTGCCAGCAGTTCCAGGACGGATTATGGAAACACCATATATTTT

D: NA
V: TRBV6-8
J: TRBJ1-2
size: NA
CDR3: CASRPDTASTYGYTF
DNA: TGTGCCAGCAGACCCGACACGGCTTCTACCTATGGCTACACCTTC

D: TRBD2
V: TRBV7-3
J: TRBJ2-1
size: few
CDR3: CASSLGLAGGNEQFF
DNA: TGTGCCAGCAGCCTGGGACTAGCGGGAGGCAATGAGCAGTTCTTC

D: NA
V: TRBV7-9
J: TRBJ2-1
size: few
CDR3: CASSLKGTPYNEQFF
DNA: TGTGCCAGCAGCTTAAAGGGGACTCCCTACAATGAGCAGTTCTTC

D: NA
V: TRBV7-8
J: TRBJ2-3
size: NA
CDR3: CASSLLQLGGASDTQYF
DNA: TGTGCCAGCAGCCTACTTCAACTAGGGGGAGCCTCAGATACGCAGTATTTT

D: TRBD1
V: TRBV5-6
J: TRBJ1-4
size: NA
CDR3: CASRDRGRNEKLFF
DNA: TGTGCCAGCAGGGACAGGGGGCGCAATGAAAAACTGTTTTTT

D: NA
V: TRBV7-9
J: TRBJ1-4
size: few
CDR3: CASSFSEKLFF
DNA: TGTGCCAGCAGCTTCTCCGAAAAACTGTTTTTT

D: NA
V: TRBV10-1
J: TRBJ2-3
size: few
CDR3: CASSESQPTDTQYF
DNA: TGCGCCAGCAGTGAGTCGCAGCCCACAGATACGCAGTATTTT

D: TRBD2
V: TRBV7-8
J: TRBJ2-3
size: once
CDR3: CASSSLADYTDTQYF
DNA: TGTGCCAGCAGCTCACTAGCGGACTACACAGATACGCAGTATTTT

D: NA
V: TRBV7-6
J: TRBJ2-1
size: many
CDR3: CASSFLTGDSYNEQFF
DNA: TGTGCCAGCAGCTTTTTAACGGGAGACTCCTACAATGAGCAGTTCTTC

D: NA
V: TRBV7-4
J: TRBJ2-1
size: NA
CDR3: CASSLRWSSYNEQFF
DNA: TGTGCCAGCAGCTTAAGGTGGAGCTCCTACAATGAGCAGTTCTTC

D: NA
V: TRBV7-2
J: TRBJ1-2
size: NA
CDR3: CASSSSYNYGYTF
DNA: TGTGCCAGCAGCTCAAGTTATAACTATGGCTACACCTTC

D: TRBD1
V: TRBV7-2
J: TRBJ2-7
size: NA
CDR3: CASSLEPGTGFSYEQYF
DNA: TGTGCCAGCAGCTTAGAACCGGGGACAGGGTTCTCCTACGAGCAGTACTTC

D: TRBD1
V: TRBV7-3
J: TRBJ2-7
size: NA
CDR3: CASSLGSGTGSYEQYF
DNA: TGTGCCAGCAGCCTAGGGTCAGGGACAGGGAGCTACGAGCAGTACTTC

D: NA
V: TRBV7-3
J: TRBJ2-1
size: few
CDR3: CASSLNYGNEQFF
DNA: TGTGCCAGCAGCTTAAATTATGGGAATGAGCAGTTCTTC

D: NA
V: TRBV4-1
J: TRBJ2-1
size: many
CDR3: CASSQVLGEQFF
DNA: TGCGCCAGCAGCCAGGTTTTGGGTGAGCAGTTCTTC

D: TRBD2
V: TRBV7-2
J: TRBJ2-5
size: NA
CDR3: CASSLGLAGDQETQYF
DNA: TGTGCCAGCAGCCTCGGACTAGCGGGAGATCAAGAGACCCAGTACTTC

D: NA
V: TRBV12-3/TRBV12-4
J: TRBJ1-4
size: many
CDR3: CASSLGLGANEKLFF
DNA: TGTGCCAGCAGTTTGGGCTTGGGCGCTAATGAAAAACTGTTTTTT